The clone carrying this TCR beta chain was seen more than once but under ten times. Its cognate antigen is unknown. This CDR3 is built from 13 residues. V shed 3 bases and J shed 0 bases, with 5 bases lying between them. From germline, CDR1 is SQVTM and CDR2 ANQGSEA. The data are from a study of cytomegalovirus exposure and HLA in healthy donors. Regarding the study as a whole: TCR beta V segments were, for the most part, productive about 87% or about 30% of the time in an earlier analysis.

Both 60 Vbeta primers and 13 Jbeta primers went into the PCR. The protocol was immunoSEQ multiplex PCR, while the TCRdb copy is restricted to in-frame clones and leaves out a portion. The sample carries some 150,000 clones, roughly three quarters recorded once. The TCR sequence derives from a man aged 18 to 30 in good health and CMV-seropositive. The specimen was PBMCs. V and J are TRBV29-1 and TRBJ2-2, with D unresolved. The CDR3 DNA reads as TGCAGCGTTGACAGGACGAACACCGGGGAGCTGTTTTTT. Protein: CSVDRTNTGELFF.